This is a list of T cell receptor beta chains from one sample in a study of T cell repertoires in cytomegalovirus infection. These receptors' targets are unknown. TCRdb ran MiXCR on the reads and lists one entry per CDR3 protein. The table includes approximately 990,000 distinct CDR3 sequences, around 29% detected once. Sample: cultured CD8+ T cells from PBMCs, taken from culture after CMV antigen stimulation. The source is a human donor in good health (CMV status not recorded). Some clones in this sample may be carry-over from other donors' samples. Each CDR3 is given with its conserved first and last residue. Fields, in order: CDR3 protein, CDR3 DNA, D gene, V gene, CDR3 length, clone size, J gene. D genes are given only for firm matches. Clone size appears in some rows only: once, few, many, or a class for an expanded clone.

cdr3_aa: CSGTFDRVGEKLFF
cdr3_nt: TGCAGCGGTACCTTCGACAGGGTAGGGGAAAAACTGTTTTTT
d_call: TRBD1
v_call: TRBV29-1
cdr3_length: 14
clone_size: few
j_call: TRBJ1-4

cdr3_aa: CSATGRGETDTQYF
cdr3_nt: TGCAGTGCTACCGGCCGGGGGGAAACAGATACGCAGTATTTT
d_call: TRBD2
v_call: TRBV20-1
cdr3_length: 14
clone_size: .
j_call: TRBJ2-3

cdr3_aa: CASSSTGGMTSDIQYF
cdr3_nt: TGTGCCAGCAGCAGTACGGGGGGCATGACGTCTGACATTCAGTACTTC
d_call: .
v_call: TRBV7-9
cdr3_length: 16
clone_size: few
j_call: TRBJ2-4

cdr3_aa: CASEGLAVLTGELFF
cdr3_nt: TGTGCCAGCGAGGGACTAGCGGTATTGACCGGGGAGCTGTTTTTT
d_call: TRBD2
v_call: TRBV28
cdr3_length: 15
clone_size: .
j_call: TRBJ2-2

cdr3_aa: CASSGRGGPTGELFF
cdr3_nt: TGTGCCAGCAGCGGCAGGGGAGGGCCCACCGGGGAGCTGTTTTTT
d_call: .
v_call: TRBV7-6
cdr3_length: 15
clone_size: many
j_call: TRBJ2-2

cdr3_aa: CASSLTGWNTGELFF
cdr3_nt: TGTGCCAGCAGCTTGACAGGATGGAACACCGGGGAGCTGTTTTTT
d_call: .
v_call: TRBV7-9
cdr3_length: 15
clone_size: many
j_call: TRBJ2-2

cdr3_aa: CSANRRGSPTYEQYF
cdr3_nt: TGCAGTGCAAACCGCCGGGGGTCTCCCACCTACGAGCAGTACTTC
d_call: .
v_call: TRBV20-1
cdr3_length: 15
clone_size: few
j_call: TRBJ2-7

cdr3_aa: CASRHRQGGRETQYF
cdr3_nt: TGTGCCAGCAGACACCGACAGGGGGGGAGAGAGACCCAGTACTTC
d_call: TRBD1
v_call: TRBV2
cdr3_length: 15
clone_size: .
j_call: TRBJ2-5

cdr3_aa: CASSLGQLNEKLFF
cdr3_nt: TGTGCCAGCAGTTTAGGACAGCTTAATGAAAAACTGTTTTTT
d_call: .
v_call: TRBV27
cdr3_length: 14
clone_size: few
j_call: TRBJ1-4

cdr3_aa: CASSAGSSGRGEAFF
cdr3_nt: TGTGCCAGTAGTGCGGGAAGTTCCGGGCGGGGTGAAGCTTTCTTT
d_call: .
v_call: TRBV19
cdr3_length: 15
clone_size: many
j_call: TRBJ1-1

cdr3_aa: CASSPPGLAGDGDTQYF
cdr3_nt: TGTGCCAGCAGCCCCCCAGGGTTGGCGGGGGACGGGGATACGCAGTATTTT
d_call: TRBD2
v_call: TRBV7-9
cdr3_length: 17
clone_size: few
j_call: TRBJ2-3

cdr3_aa: CASTLGKNTEAFF
cdr3_nt: TGTGCCAGCACCCTAGGGAAGAACACTGAAGCTTTCTTT
d_call: .
v_call: TRBV28
cdr3_length: 13
clone_size: .
j_call: TRBJ1-1

cdr3_aa: CASRPTPGTGYYGYTF
cdr3_nt: TGTGCCAGCAGACCGACACCCGGGACAGGCTACTATGGCTACACCTTC
d_call: TRBD1
v_call: TRBV6-2/TRBV6-3
cdr3_length: 16
clone_size: .
j_call: TRBJ1-2

cdr3_aa: CSVETYRTGELFF
cdr3_nt: TGCAGCGTTGAGACCTACCGCACCGGGGAGCTGTTTTTT
d_call: .
v_call: TRBV29-1
cdr3_length: 13
clone_size: once
j_call: TRBJ2-2

cdr3_aa: CASSSFGGQYGYTF
cdr3_nt: TGTGCCAGCAGCTCCTTTGGGGGACAGTATGGCTACACCTTC
d_call: TRBD1
v_call: TRBV7-9
cdr3_length: 14
clone_size: .
j_call: TRBJ1-2

cdr3_aa: CASRHEGPYSNQPQHF
cdr3_nt: TGTGCCAGCAGACACGAGGGGCCCTATAGCAATCAGCCCCAGCATTTT
d_call: .
v_call: TRBV6-5
cdr3_length: 16
clone_size: .
j_call: TRBJ1-5

cdr3_aa: CASSFPTGTEAFF
cdr3_nt: TGTGCCAGCAGCTTCCCCACCGGCACTGAAGCTTTCTTT
d_call: .
v_call: TRBV7-9
cdr3_length: 13
clone_size: many
j_call: TRBJ1-1

cdr3_aa: CASSYLDREETQYF
cdr3_nt: TGTGCCAGCAGTTACCTGGACAGGGAAGAGACCCAGTACTTC
d_call: TRBD1
v_call: TRBV6-6
cdr3_length: 14
clone_size: .
j_call: TRBJ2-5

cdr3_aa: CASSLVYTGNTGELFF
cdr3_nt: TGTGCCAGCAGTTTAGTGTATACAGGGAACACCGGGGAGCTGTTTTTT
d_call: .
v_call: TRBV27
cdr3_length: 16
clone_size: .
j_call: TRBJ2-2

cdr3_aa: CASSSPAVPRETQYF
cdr3_nt: TGTGCCAGCAGCTCCCCGGCCGTCCCTCGGGAGACCCAGTACTTC
d_call: .
v_call: TRBV11-2
cdr3_length: 15
clone_size: many
j_call: TRBJ2-5

cdr3_aa: CASGLVRTDEQYF
cdr3_nt: TGTGCTAGTGGTTTGGTAAGAACTGACGAGCAGTACTTC
d_call: .
v_call: TRBV12-5
cdr3_length: 13
clone_size: few
j_call: TRBJ2-7

cdr3_aa: CASSFGRDNYGYTF
cdr3_nt: TGTGCCAGCAGCTTCGGACGGGACAACTATGGCTACACCTTC
d_call: .
v_call: TRBV9
cdr3_length: 14
clone_size: .
j_call: TRBJ1-2

cdr3_aa: CASSEYRGQETQYF
cdr3_nt: TGTGCCAGCAGCGAATACAGGGGGCAAGAGACCCAGTACTTC
d_call: TRBD1
v_call: TRBV7-2
cdr3_length: 14
clone_size: many
j_call: TRBJ2-5

cdr3_aa: CASHRGGGGTDTQYF
cdr3_nt: TGCGCCAGCCACCGCGGAGGCGGGGGGACAGATACGCAGTATTTT
d_call: TRBD2
v_call: TRBV10-1
cdr3_length: 15
clone_size: few
j_call: TRBJ2-3

cdr3_aa: CASSHSAGSPLHF
cdr3_nt: TGTGCCAGCAGTCACTCCGCCGGCTCACCCCTCCACTTT
d_call: .
v_call: TRBV27
cdr3_length: 13
clone_size: few
j_call: TRBJ1-6

cdr3_aa: CASSWTMEWFYNEQFF
cdr3_nt: TGTGCCAGCAGTTGGACAATGGAATGGTTCTACAATGAGCAGTTCTTC
d_call: .
v_call: TRBV6-5
cdr3_length: 16
clone_size: many
j_call: TRBJ2-1

cdr3_aa: CATLDRGREKLFF
cdr3_nt: TGTGCCACCCTAGACAGGGGGCGGGAAAAACTGTTTTTT
d_call: TRBD1
v_call: TRBV10-3
cdr3_length: 13
clone_size: .
j_call: TRBJ1-4

cdr3_aa: CASGVAVSDQPQHF
cdr3_nt: TGTGCCAGCGGTGTGGCGGTGTCCGATCAGCCCCAGCATTTT
d_call: .
v_call: TRBV12-3/TRBV12-4
cdr3_length: 14
clone_size: .
j_call: TRBJ1-5

cdr3_aa: CASSPPTSGGAREQFF
cdr3_nt: TGTGCCAGCAGCCCTCCCACTAGCGGGGGGGCGCGGGAGCAGTTCTTC
d_call: TRBD2
v_call: TRBV5-5
cdr3_length: 16
clone_size: few
j_call: TRBJ2-1

cdr3_aa: CASSPGLAGGWSTDTQYF
cdr3_nt: TGTGCCAGCAGCCCCGGACTAGCGGGGGGGTGGAGCACAGATACGCAGTATTTT
d_call: TRBD2
v_call: TRBV6-5
cdr3_length: 18
clone_size: few
j_call: TRBJ2-3

cdr3_aa: CASSVATRANEQFF
cdr3_nt: TGTGCCAGCAGCGTAGCTACGAGGGCCAATGAGCAGTTCTTC
d_call: .
v_call: TRBV9
cdr3_length: 14
clone_size: .
j_call: TRBJ2-1